This is a list of T cell receptor beta chains from one sample in a study of blood T cell repertoires in COVID-19. The data were produced by immunoSEQ multiplex PCR, yet TCRdb's version contains in-frame clones alone and is incomplete. The sample has 97,000 or so clones; almost 85% are singletons. The sequencing input was peripheral blood. Receptors originate from a man aged 65-85 years with acute or convalescent COVID-19. CDR3s include the opening cysteine and the closing phenylalanine or tryptophan. Fields, in order: V gene, clone size, D gene, J gene, CDR3 length, CDR3 DNA, CDR3 protein. A D gene is named only where the DNA matches it firmly. Clone size appears in some rows only: once, few, many, or a class for an expanded clone.

V: TRBV25-1
size: .
D: .
J: TRBJ2-5
length: 17
DNA: TGTGCCAGCAGTTACGACAAGGGGGGGCAAACCCAAGAGACCCAGTACTTC
CDR3: CASSYDKGGQTQETQYF

V: TRBV6-5
size: .
D: .
J: TRBJ1-1
length: 15
DNA: TGTGCCAGCAGTACCTCCACAACGGAAACCCTCGGGGCTTTCTTT
CDR3: CASSTSTTETLGAFF

V: TRBV6-4
size: .
D: TRBD1
J: TRBJ1-6
length: 15
DNA: TGTGCCAGCAGTGACTCGACAGGGGTGAATTCACCCCTCCACTTT
CDR3: CASSDSTGVNSPLHF

V: TRBV11-2
size: .
D: .
J: TRBJ2-1
length: 13
DNA: TGTGCCAGCAGCTTTACCGGGAATAAATGGCAGTTCTTC
CDR3: CASSFTGNKWQFF

V: TRBV30
size: .
D: .
J: TRBJ2-1
length: 11
DNA: TGTGCCTGGAGTGTGAAGCGAGGATCGTTCTTC
CDR3: CAWSVKRGSFF

V: TRBV5-1
size: .
D: .
J: TRBJ2-3
length: 14
DNA: TGCGCCAGCAGCTTGAATGCAGGCACAGATACGCAGTATTTT
CDR3: CASSLNAGTDTQYF

V: TRBV9
size: .
D: TRBD2
J: TRBJ2-1
length: 18
DNA: TGTGCCAGCAGCGGGACTAGCCTCCCCTATAGCTCCTACAATGAGCAGTTCTTC
CDR3: CASSGTSLPYSSYNEQFF

V: TRBV19
size: .
D: .
J: TRBJ2-1
length: 12
DNA: TGTGCCAGTAGTGCCCTCGGGAATGAGCAGTTCTTC
CDR3: CASSALGNEQFF

V: TRBV5-4
size: .
D: .
J: TRBJ1-4
length: 13
DNA: TGTGCCAGCAGGTCACAGGCTAATGAAAAACTGTTTTTT
CDR3: CASRSQANEKLFF

V: TRBV3-1/TRBV3-2
size: .
D: .
J: TRBJ1-1
length: 14
DNA: TGTGCCAGCAGCCAAGATGAGGGCGGCACTGAAGCTTTCTTT
CDR3: CASSQDEGGTEAFF

V: TRBV20-1
size: .
D: TRBD1
J: TRBJ1-1
length: 11
DNA: TGCAGTGCTAGGCTTACAGGGGTGGCTTTCTTT
CDR3: CSARLTGVAFF

V: TRBV3-1/TRBV3-2
size: .
D: .
J: TRBJ1-5
length: 15
DNA: TGTGCCAGCAGCCCGGGACATCTGGGGAATCAGCCCCAGCATTTT
CDR3: CASSPGHLGNQPQHF

V: TRBV9
size: .
D: TRBD2
J: TRBJ2-3
length: 16
DNA: TGTGCCAGCAGCGCTTTAAAAGCGGGAGTCACAGATACGCAGTATTTT
CDR3: CASSALKAGVTDTQYF

V: TRBV10-3
size: .
D: TRBD1
J: TRBJ1-2
length: 14
DNA: TGTGCCATCAGTGAGTCTGCCGACAGGGTTGGCTACACCTTC
CDR3: CAISESADRVGYTF

V: TRBV6-5
size: .
D: .
J: TRBJ1-5
length: 13
DNA: TGTGCCAGCAGTTACCGAGGCAATCAGCCCCAGCATTTT
CDR3: CASSYRGNQPQHF

V: TRBV12-3/TRBV12-4
size: .
D: .
J: TRBJ2-7
length: 13
DNA: TGTGCCAGCGCGGGATTGATCTCCTACGAGCAGTACTTC
CDR3: CASAGLISYEQYF

V: TRBV15
size: once
D: .
J: TRBJ1-5
length: 17
DNA: TGTGCCACCAGCAGAGCGGGACACCGGAATAGCAATCAGCCCCAGCATTTT
CDR3: CATSRAGHRNSNQPQHF

V: TRBV12-3/TRBV12-4
size: .
D: .
J: TRBJ2-7
length: 13
DNA: TGTGCCAGCAGCCCTCAGGGTGCCTACGAGCAGTACTTC
CDR3: CASSPQGAYEQYF

V: TRBV4-2
size: .
D: TRBD1
J: TRBJ1-4
length: 17
DNA: TGTGCCAGCAGCCAAGTTTCCCAGCAGGGGGCGAATGAAAAACTGTTTTTT
CDR3: CASSQVSQQGANEKLFF

V: TRBV30
size: .
D: .
J: TRBJ2-5
length: 15
DNA: TGTGCCTGGAAACCCCCGGACTACCTAGGAGAGACCCAGTACTTC
CDR3: CAWKPPDYLGETQYF

V: TRBV6-5
size: few
D: .
J: TRBJ1-5
length: 14
DNA: TGTGCCAGCAGTTACCAGGGTGGCAATCAGCCCCAGCATTTT
CDR3: CASSYQGGNQPQHF

V: TRBV7-2
size: .
D: .
J: TRBJ1-5
length: 15
DNA: TGTGCCAGCAGCTTATGGCAGGCTCCTGGACAGCCCCAGCATTTT
CDR3: CASSLWQAPGQPQHF

V: TRBV30
size: .
D: TRBD1
J: TRBJ1-1
length: 12
DNA: TGTGCCTGGAGTGATCGGCGGACAGGAGCTTTCTTT
CDR3: CAWSDRRTGAFF

V: TRBV7-2
size: few
D: TRBD1
J: TRBJ1-3
length: 15
DNA: TGTGCCAGCAGCGCCAGACAGGGGGGCGGAAACACCATATATTTT
CDR3: CASSARQGGGNTIYF

V: TRBV7-3
size: .
D: .
J: TRBJ1-1
length: 14
DNA: TGTGCCAGCAGCTTAACTCCCGGGGAAACTGAAGCTTTCTTT
CDR3: CASSLTPGETEAFF

V: TRBV4-1
size: .
D: TRBD1
J: TRBJ1-1
length: 17
DNA: TGCGCCAGCAGCCAAGAAGGGACCCGGTTCGGGACAGGTGAAGCTTTCTTT
CDR3: CASSQEGTRFGTGEAFF

V: TRBV24-1
size: .
D: TRBD1
J: TRBJ1-4
length: 17
DNA: TGTGCCACCAGTGAGACCGGGACAGGGACCACTAATGAAAAACTGTTTTTT
CDR3: CATSETGTGTTNEKLFF

V: TRBV19
size: .
D: .
J: TRBJ1-2
length: 16
DNA: TGTGCCAGTAGTGGTCGCAGGGTGATTACTAACTATGGCTACACCTTC
CDR3: CASSGRRVITNYGYTF

V: TRBV5-1
size: few
D: .
J: TRBJ1-1
length: 17
DNA: TGCGCCAGCAGCTCCCAAGCTGCAGGGGCCCTGAACACTGAAGCTTTCTTT
CDR3: CASSSQAAGALNTEAFF

V: TRBV6-2/TRBV6-3
size: .
D: TRBD2
J: TRBJ2-5
length: 16
DNA: TGTGCCAGCAGTTACCCTGCCGGGAGGGCCCAGGAGACCCAGTACTTC
CDR3: CASSYPAGRAQETQYF

V: TRBV19
size: .
D: TRBD2
J: TRBJ2-7
length: 13
DNA: TGTGCCAGTAGTACGCACGGGAGGAGGGAGCAGTACTTC
CDR3: CASSTHGRREQYF

V: TRBV19
size: .
D: .
J: TRBJ2-7
length: 14
DNA: TGTGCCAGTAGTCAGCTGACAGGAAGCTACGAGCAGTACTTC
CDR3: CASSQLTGSYEQYF

V: TRBV25-1
size: .
D: .
J: TRBJ2-6
length: 15
DNA: TGTGCCAGCAGTGAATACAGCTCTGGGGCCAACGTCCTGACTTTC
CDR3: CASSEYSSGANVLTF

V: TRBV7-8
size: many
D: .
J: TRBJ2-1
length: 13
DNA: TGTGCCAGCAGGCTGGGAGTGTACAATGAGCAGTTCTTC
CDR3: CASRLGVYNEQFF

V: TRBV10-3
size: .
D: TRBD1
J: TRBJ1-2
length: 17
DNA: TGTGCCATCCTCCGGGACAGGGGGCTTGGAGCTAACTATGGCTACACCTTC
CDR3: CAILRDRGLGANYGYTF

V: TRBV5-5
size: .
D: .
J: TRBJ1-4
length: 15
DNA: TGTGCCAGCAGCTTGGCCTCACAGGGCAATGAAAAACTGTTTTTT
CDR3: CASSLASQGNEKLFF

V: TRBV19
size: .
D: .
J: TRBJ2-1
length: 14
DNA: TGTGCCAGTATGCGGGGCTACGGTATCGGTGAGCAGTTCTTC
CDR3: CASMRGYGIGEQFF

V: TRBV5-1
size: .
D: TRBD2
J: TRBJ2-1
length: 18
DNA: TGCGCCAGCAGCTTGTCAGGTGGGAGGGCCCCCCGCTGGAATGAGCAGTTCTTC
CDR3: CASSLSGGRAPRWNEQFF

V: TRBV5-1
size: few
D: .
J: TRBJ2-1
length: 15
DNA: TGCGCCAGCAGCTTGTTAGCCACCGGGGACAATGAGCAGTTCTTC
CDR3: CASSLLATGDNEQFF

V: TRBV5-1
size: .
D: TRBD1
J: TRBJ2-7
length: 15
DNA: TGCGCCAGCAGCTTGCCCGGGACAGGGGTATACGAGCAGTACTTC
CDR3: CASSLPGTGVYEQYF

V: TRBV7-2
size: .
D: TRBD1
J: TRBJ2-2
length: 18
DNA: TGTGCCAGCAGCCGGACAGGGGCCAGCGGGGTTAACACCGGGGAGCTGTTTTTT
CDR3: CASSRTGASGVNTGELFF

V: TRBV7-2
size: .
D: TRBD2
J: TRBJ2-1
length: 18
DNA: TGTGCCAGCAGCTCACCGGGACTAGCGGGAGCAGCCTACAATGAGCAGTTCTTC
CDR3: CASSSPGLAGAAYNEQFF

V: TRBV6-4
size: .
D: TRBD1
J: TRBJ2-5
length: 16
DNA: TGTGCCAGCAGTGACTCAACCTTTACAGGGGAGGAGACCCAGTACTTC
CDR3: CASSDSTFTGEETQYF

V: TRBV6-6
size: .
D: .
J: TRBJ2-3
length: 14
DNA: TGTGCCAGCAGTTATACAATAAGCACAGATACGCAGTATTTT
CDR3: CASSYTISTDTQYF

V: TRBV3-1/TRBV3-2
size: .
D: .
J: TRBJ2-1
length: 15
DNA: TGTGCCAGCAGCCAGCCCAGGGGCACCTACAATGAGCAGTTCTTC
CDR3: CASSQPRGTYNEQFF

V: TRBV6-6
size: .
D: TRBD2
J: TRBJ2-4
length: 17
DNA: TGTGCCAGCAGTCGCACTAGCGGGGGGGCGGCCAAAAACATTCAGTACTTC
CDR3: CASSRTSGGAAKNIQYF

V: TRBV4-1
size: .
D: .
J: TRBJ1-2
length: 15
DNA: TGCGCCAGCAGCCAAGGGCAGGGGTTAGGCTATGGCTACACCTTC
CDR3: CASSQGQGLGYGYTF

V: TRBV7-8
size: .
D: .
J: TRBJ2-1
length: 15
DNA: TGTGCCAGCAGCTTAGGAGAGGGTAGTCACAATGAGCAGTTCTTC
CDR3: CASSLGEGSHNEQFF

V: TRBV28
size: .
D: .
J: TRBJ1-2
length: 14
DNA: TGTGCCAGCAGTAAAGACAGGCTTAACTATGGCTACACCTTC
CDR3: CASSKDRLNYGYTF

V: TRBV18
size: .
D: .
J: TRBJ2-6
length: 16
DNA: TGTGCCAGCTCACCACTCAGGGCCTCTGGGGCCAACGTCCTGACTTTC
CDR3: CASSPLRASGANVLTF